The 28 T cell receptor beta chains below were found in one sample sequenced in a study of shared clonotypes between healthy human individuals (dated by TCRdb to between 2020 and 2021). Library method: the immunoSEQ multiplex PCR assay. In TCRdb, the immuneACCESS table is reduced to in-frame sequences with V and J assigned. These tables do not hold every clone; where another copy was compared, an unresolved V gene accounts for under half, and the others remain unexplained. This sample comprises approximately 1.9 million clones, 93% of them detected only once. The ten largest clones represent over 1.5% of the sample. For the CD8 naive samples, CD45RO-negative cells were positively selected for CCR7, yielding a CD45RA+CCR7+ population from which TemRA cells were excluded. The specimen sequenced was naive CD8+ T cells from PBMCs. The cell subset or site label on this specimen signifies: CD45RA+CCR7+. These receptors were obtained from a man between 18 and 35 years old in good health. Some clones in this sample may be carry-over from other donors' samples.

For this clone: The sample carries other DNA sequences with the same CDR3. The V call is TRBV6-5, the J call TRBJ1-1, with a possible D match to TRBD1 (5 bases). The CDR3 runs 13 residues. Trimming removed 8 bases from V and 1 base from J, with 11 bases in between. The germline CDR1 and CDR2 sequences are MNHEY and SVGAGI. The CDR3 here is CASYDRPNTEAFF. In DNA form, the CDR3 reads TGTGCCAGCTATGACAGACCGAACACTGAAGCTTTCTTT.

This chain links TRBV7-3 with TRBJ2-3, with 9 nucleotides matching TRBD2. The CDR3 runs to 15 residues. The V and J ends lost 4 bases and 2 bases, in that order; junction bases with no gene match: 4. The germline V gene encodes CDR1 SGHTA and CDR2 FQGTGA. The CDR3 nucleotides are TGTGCCAGCAGCTCCCGGACTAGCGCCACAGATACGCAGTATTTT. This sequence encodes CASSSRTSATDTQYF.

The chain recombines TRBV6-5 with TRBJ2-1, with D hard to call. CDR3 length: 12 residues. The germline CDR1 and CDR2 sequences are MNHEY and SVGAGI. The V gene lost 7 bases and the J gene lost 5 bases, with 9 bases spanning the gap. In DNA form, the CDR3 reads TGTGCCAGCAAGAACCGGCACAATGAGCAGTTCTTC. Its translation: CASKNRHNEQFF.

The chain links TRBV4-1 to TRBJ1-2, with D unclear. The V end lost 3 bases, the J end lost 4 bases, and 18 bases lay between the germline ends. The CDR3 spans 16 residues. Germline CDR1 MGHRA, CDR2 YSYEKL. In DNA form, the CDR3 reads TGCGCCAGCAGCCATCCTACCCAAACCCGAGTCTATGGCTACACCTTC. It translates to CASSHPTQTRVYGYTF.

V is TRBV4-3 and J is TRBJ2-6; D unclear. Germline values: CDR1 LGHNA, CDR2 YSLEER. CDR3 size: 17 residues. With 0 bases removed from V and 0 bases from J, the gap between germline ends came to 9 bases. CDR3 sequence: CASSQDYWGSGANVLTF. CDR3 bases: TGCGCCAGCAGCCAAGATTATTGGGGCTCTGGGGCCAACGTCCTGACTTTC.

V gene TRBV30 combines with J gene TRBJ1-2, with D unclear. The germline V and J ends were trimmed by 5 bases and 4 bases, with 29 bases remaining between them. CDR3 length: 18 residues. Germline V gives CDR1 GTSNPN, CDR2 SVGIG (reference sequence). The DNA of the CDR3 is TGTGCCTGGGAGTCGGGCCTTGGCTTGTCTTCTTACCCCTATGGCTACACCTTC. Protein product: CAWESGLGLSSYPYGYTF.

The rearrangement links TRBV27 to TRBJ2-7, with 7 bases fitting TRBD1. The CDR3 length is 12 residues. After removal of 10 bases from V and 2 bases from J, the junction contained 5 bases not matched to a gene. Germline V lookup: CDR1 MNHEY, CDR2 SMNVEV (reference sequence). The CDR3 DNA reads TGTGCCACCACCGGGACAGCCTACGAGCAGTACTTC. It codes for CATTGTAYEQYF.

Here the CDR3 reads CASSHIDRHYGYTF. In nucleotides, the CDR3 is TGTGCCAGCAGCCATATCGACAGGCACTATGGCTACACCTTC. The J gene is TRBJ1-2, the V gene TRBV6-5, with D possibly being TRBD1 (6 bases). The CDR3 spans 14 residues. V was cut by 6 bases and J by 3 bases, with 14 bases left in between. Per germline, CDR1 MNHEY and CDR2 SVGAGI.

The CDR3 bases are TGTGCCAGCAGTGCACCGGGACTAGCGGGAGGGGGTGAGCAGTTCTTC. Translated: CASSAPGLAGGGEQFF. The rearrangement joins TRBV6-1 to TRBJ2-1; 16 bases line up with TRBD2. The CDR3 is made up of 16 amino acids. Trimming cost V 4 bases and J 9 bases; bases outside gene matches: 6. CDR1 and CDR2 from the germline V gene are MNHNS and SASEGT.

This chain links TRBV29-1 with TRBJ2-5, with D hard to call. Germline CDR1 and CDR2: SQVTM and ANQGSEA. The V gene lost 0 bases and the J gene lost 2 bases, with 19 bases spanning the gap. CDR3 length: 17 residues. As DNA, the CDR3 is TGCAGCGTTGAAGAGGGGTTCCCGTACGAAGGGCAAGAGACCCAGTACTTC. Translation gives CSVEEGFPYEGQETQYF.

The V and J genes are TRBV5-6 and TRBJ2-5, with unresolved D. The DNA end favors TRBJ2-7, so the J call may be wrong. This CDR3 has 14 amino acids. Germline CDR1 is SGHDT and CDR2 is YYEEEE. The CDR3 DNA sequence: TGTGCCAGCAGCTTGCAAGACAACTCCTACGAGCAGTACTTC. Translating it yields CASSLQDNSYEQYF.

This rearrangement joins TRBV5-6 to TRBJ1-1, with 9 positions matching TRBD1. Germline CDR1 reads SGHDT; CDR2 reads YYEEEE. J was trimmed by 2 bases and V by 1 base; bases with no gene match: 9. The CDR3 consists of 17 residues. CDR3 in amino acids: CASSLPGTGRNNTEAFF. CDR3 sequence (DNA): TGTGCCAGCAGCTTGCCCGGGACAGGGCGAAACAACACTGAAGCTTTCTTT.

The chain is built from TRBV11-2 and TRBJ1-1; D perhaps matches TRBD1 (5 bases). The germline V and J ends were trimmed by 1 base and 3 bases, with 9 bases remaining between them. Germline values: CDR1 SGHAT, CDR2 FQNNGV. The CDR3 contains 14 residues. Written as DNA, the CDR3 is TGTGCCAGCAGCTTAGTTTGGGGGGACACTGAAGCTTTCTTT. The encoded protein is CASSLVWGDTEAFF.

The chain recombines TRBV5-8 with TRBJ1-2, with D possibly TRBD1 on 6 matching bases. The CDR3 has 14 amino acids. Germline CDR1 is SGHTS and CDR2 is YDEGEE. The V gene lost 2 bases and the J gene lost 3 bases, with 11 bases spanning the gap. CDR3 nucleotides: TGTGCCAGCAGCTTCAACAGGGAGGACTATGGCTACACCTTC. Translation: CASSFNREDYGYTF.

The chain uses TRBV9 and TRBJ1-1; D is perhaps TRBD1 (6 bases). Trimming took off 0 bases at V and 4 bases at J, with 19 bases between the two ends. Germline V gene sequence: CDR1 SGDLS, CDR2 YYNGEE. The CDR3 runs to 17 residues. The CDR3 spells CASSVDPRSAGVTEAFF. For the CDR3, the DNA is TGTGCCAGCAGCGTAGACCCCCGGTCGGCAGGGGTCACTGAAGCTTTCTTT.

The chain joins TRBV28 to TRBJ2-6; no clear D gene. CDR3 size: 16 residues. Germline CDR1 reads MDHEN; CDR2 reads SYDVKM. Between the trimmed V and J ends, which lost 2 bases and 4 bases, there was a span of 12 bases. CDR3 DNA sequence: TGTGCCAGCAGTTTAGGAGCCCCGGTGGGGGCCAACGTCCTGACTTTC. Translating gives CASSLGAPVGANVLTF.

The chain uses TRBV19 and TRBJ2-7; 11 bases agree with TRBD2. The V gene end was trimmed by 3 bases and the J gene end by 6 bases; junction bases not matched to a gene: 16. The length of the CDR3 is 18 residues. The V gene's germline CDR1 is LNHDA and CDR2 SQIVND (reference sequence). In nucleotides, the CDR3 is TGTGCCAGTAGTATCATCCTAGCGGGAGGCCCTGGGCTGAGCGAGCAGTACTTC. The encoded protein is CASSIILAGGPGLSEQYF.

V is TRBV7-6 and J is TRBJ2-7; D is unresolved. CDR3 length equals 15 residues. Trimming left V 0 bases short and J 5 bases short, with 14 bases between. From germline, CDR1 is SGHVS and CDR2 FNYEAQ. The CDR3 spells CASSLAGSDLNEQYF. In DNA form, the CDR3 reads TGTGCCAGCAGCTTAGCGGGGTCAGATCTTAACGAGCAGTACTTC.

The chain combines TRBV27 with TRBJ2-5; 12 bases line up with TRBD2. Trimming removed 5 bases from V and 3 bases from J; junction bases left unmatched: 10. The CDR3 loop spans 17 amino acids. The germline V gene encodes CDR1 MNHEY and CDR2 SMNVEV (reference sequence). The CDR3 region has the DNA TGTGCCAGCAGTACCGGACTAGCGGGACGTGGGAAAGAGACCCAGTACTTC. Translating it yields CASSTGLAGRGKETQYF.

This clone was counted a single time. Written as DNA, the CDR3 is TGTGCCAGCAGCCCGAACCAGGGTGTAGGTGGCTACACCTTC. Amino acid sequence: CASSPNQGVGGYTF. The rearrangement joins TRBV14 to TRBJ1-2; D possibly corresponds to TRBD1 (5 bases). The CDR3 covers 14 residues. Germline CDR1 reads SGHDN; CDR2 reads FVKESK. V was clipped by 4 bases and J by 7 bases, with 16 bases between them.

This chain joins TRBV29-1 and TRBJ1-5; D may be TRBD1 (6 bases). The CDR3 length is 14 residues. Trimming shortened V by 7 bases and J by 6 bases, and 19 bases separated the two germline ends. Per the germline V gene, CDR1 is SQVTM and CDR2 is ANQGSEA. CDR3 loop: CSAVGRGPGQPQHF. The CDR3, as DNA: TGCAGCGCCGTGGGCAGGGGCCCCGGTCAGCCCCAGCATTTT.

The genes are TRBV7-2 and TRBJ2-3, with 8 positions matching TRBD2. The germline CDR1 and CDR2 sequences are SGHTA and FQGNSA. V gave up 5 bases and J gave up 7 bases; unmatched junction bases: 2. The CDR3 runs to 12 residues. CDR3 in DNA: TGTGCCAGCAGCCCGGGGGGGAATACGCAGTATTTT. Amino acid sequence: CASSPGGNTQYF.

This rearrangement joins TRBV27 to TRBJ2-1; D may be TRBD2 (6 bases). The CDR3 loop spans 16 amino acids. V was clipped by 5 bases and J by 6 bases, with 20 bases between them. CDR1 MNHEY and CDR2 SMNVEV come from the germline V gene (reference sequence). The CDR3 spells CASSIPGLRAPNEQFF. CDR3 DNA: TGTGCCAGCAGTATCCCGGGACTGAGGGCACCCAATGAGCAGTTCTTC.

This chain connects TRBV5-1 to TRBJ2-2; no firm D call. The CDR3 sequence is 15 residues long. V was clipped by 3 bases and J by 1 base, with 10 bases between them. Germline CDR1 and CDR2: SGHRS and YFSETQ. CDR3 region: CASSWHWENTGELFF. The CDR3 DNA reads TGCGCCAGCAGCTGGCATTGGGAGAACACCGGGGAGCTGTTTTTT.

This clone is a singleton in its sample. J is TRBJ2-2 and V is TRBV4-1, with D perhaps assigned TRBD1 or TRBD2 (5 bases each). The V gene lost 5 bases and the J gene lost 6 bases, with 7 bases spanning the gap. Germline V lookup: CDR1 MGHRA, CDR2 YSYEKL. The CDR3 sequence is 12 residues long. CDR3: CASSEGPGELFF. The CDR3 nucleotides are TGCGCCAGCAGCGAGGGGCCCGGGGAGCTGTTTTTT.

This chain uses TRBV9 with TRBJ2-7; D is ambiguous. The CDR3 runs 16 residues. V lost 4 bases to trimming and J lost 3 bases, with 20 bases between them. In germline, CDR1 is SGDLS, CDR2 YYNGEE. CDR3 nucleotides: TGTGCCAGCAGCTCTTCGCTAACCCGAGGACGCTACGAGCAGTACTTC. Its protein is CASSSSLTRGRYEQYF.

This chain connects TRBV6-1 to TRBJ2-7; D uncertain. CDR3 length equals 13 residues. V lost 4 bases, J lost 3 bases, and 10 bases lay in between. Germline V gene data show CDR1 as MNHNS and CDR2 as SASEGT. The CDR3 DNA sequence: TGTGCCAGCAGTGGTTGGTCGGACTACGAGCAGTACTTC. This codes for CASSGWSDYEQYF.

The chain recombines TRBV9 with TRBJ2-5; D possibly corresponds to TRBD1 (6 bases). V lost 0 bases, J lost 5 bases, and 14 bases lay in between. Germline values: CDR1 SGDLS, CDR2 YYNGEE. This CDR3 region has 15 residues. The CDR3 here is CASSVGGGVEETQYF. The CDR3 nucleotides are TGTGCCAGCAGCGTAGGAGGGGGAGTCGAGGAGACCCAGTACTTC.